This T cell receptor (beta chain) was sequenced in a study of CD8 T cells in ankylosing spondylitis (dated by TCRdb to 2016 to 2017). Looking at the study overall: To find TCR variants linked to disease, the study profiled T cell receptor beta repertoires in ankylosing spondylitis patients and healthy donors. Peripheral blood was sampled, and synovial fluid was additionally collected from ankylosing spondylitis patients. In total, the full study cohort was made up of some 100 healthy donors and about two dozen ankylosing spondylitis patients. What the study reported, not specific to this receptor: Significant enrichment of the disease-linked clones was reported in matched synovial fluid samples from ankylosing spondylitis patients. A CD8+ phenotype was shown by the disease-linked clones, which were found at relatively low frequencies in peripheral blood. A TCR beta motif of several highly homologous amino acid variants appeared characteristic of blood from ankylosing spondylitis patients. Some motif variants had previously been reported in the synovial fluid and blood of reactive arthritis patients, which suggests shared mechanisms of disease initiation.

Ends trimmed: V by 4 bases, J by 8 bases; bases unmatched to a gene: 7. The germline V gene gives CDR1 as SGDLS and CDR2 as YYNGEE. Measured from the cysteine to the phenylalanine, the CDR3 is 14 residues long. Only the CDR3 DNA is retained, 42 bases long and in frame from the first base. There are a few counts of this clonotype. It has no known antigen specificity. Per-nucleotide qualities are absent, and no much larger clonotype sits a single base away. Synovial fluid samples were matched to blood samples from the same ankylosing spondylitis patients. TCRdb shows the sequencer as Illumina HiSeq 2500. TCR beta libraries were prepared by quantitative 5'-RACE with molecular barcodes. The study's own analysis went as follows. Disease-linked TCR variants were identified with a new computational method built on a probabilistic model of VDJ rearrangement. Starting from the raw public reads, TCRdb applied fastp trimming at Q25, assembled clones with MiXCR and retained in-frame beta chains. Entries that share a CDR3 protein sequence are merged under the most common genes and DNA. The V and J calls were determined by TCRdb, not by the authors. This sample is represented by 36,000 or so distinct CDR3 sequences; 13% of them were singletons. In total, the top ten clones hold approximately 33% of the sample.

The sequence was obtained from a male donor with ankylosing spondylitis. What was sequenced was synovial fluid, either unsorted or a sorted T cell fraction (not recorded which). The chain is encoded by TRBV9 joined to TRBJ1-4, and 8 bases in between align with TRBD1. The nucleotides are TGTGCCAGCAGCCTAGGACAGGGCGGAGAAAAACTGTTTTTT. Translated, it gives CASSLGQGGEKLFF.